The T cell receptor (beta chain) described here comes from a study of T cell responses to AZD1222 COVID-19 vaccine (dated by TCRdb to the early 2020s). As for the study more broadly: A total of about 230 trial participants underwent TCR sequencing, of whom some 210 received two doses of AZD1222 and about 25 received two doses of the MenACWY control vaccine. Trial participants were enrolled by age into subgroups of 18-55, 56-69 and 70-plus years, and 148, 28 and 57 TCR-sequenced participants, respectively, were included in these subgroups. Paper-wide results and their limitations: Because no samples from the day 14 peak response were available, repertoires could be characterized only after the peak T cell response. Participants were mostly white British, with more females than males. The authors suggested clonal diversity may have been underestimated. Only six or seven AZD1222 recipients were SARS-CoV-2 seropositive at baseline, limiting conclusions about previously exposed vaccinees. Nearly half of unique spike-specific TCRs reportedly recognized epitopes outside regions mutated in the B.1.351 and B.1.1.7 variants. The vaccine-associated CD4 TCRs covered the entire spike protein, and the dominant responses fell in regions 160-218 and 743-854. The 56-69-year group was small, and its depth increase did not reach significance, likely because of low power. After two AZD1222 doses, spike-specific TCR breadth and depth were significantly higher than at day 0 and than in MenACWY recipients.

What this sample's time point label stands for: about 28 days (+/-7) after the second vaccine dose. Because spike-specific TCR depth and breadth did not differ between the two schedules, AZD1222 recipients who got a second dose at roughly 4 weeks were pooled with those who got a second dose at roughly 12 weeks. Vaccinee samples came from UK trials COV001 and COV002, including a single-blind randomized controlled phase 2/3 trial of AZD1222 (ChAdOx1 nCoV-19) in healthy adults. For TCRbeta chain sequencing, PBMC samples were collected from trial participants at day 0 and at day 28 after the second dose. The CDR3 regions of human TCRbeta chains were subjected to immunosequencing. Under the source paper's analysis protocol: TCRs in the repertoires were matched against a reference library of SARS-CoV-2-specific TCRs that had been generated with the MIRA antigen-specificity platform. Breadth meant the fraction of unique TCRs that were SARS-CoV-2-associated, whereas depth meant the fraction of total T cells that were SARS-CoV-2-associated. Using the MIRA data, every spike-specific TCR was mapped to the spike region that the TCR reacted to and assigned to either a CD4 or a CD8 class. Log10-transformed breadth and depth values were compared by one-way ANOVA with Sidak's multiple comparisons tests. What TCRdb holds here is the immuneACCESS table cut down to in-frame rearrangements. Part of the clones is not present; checked against another copy, under half of the missing clones reflect an unresolved V gene, and the others are unexplained. V and J calls plus clone size are reproduced from that table; the DNA served to infer D and trimming. Recorded for this sample are 150,000 to 250,000 clones; approximately 93% of them occurred a single time. About 1% of the sample rests with the top ten.

Looking up the germline V gene (reference sequence) yields CDR1 LNHDA and CDR2 SQIVND. The CDR3 contains 14 residues, cysteine and phenylalanine counted. Left in the record is the CDR3 DNA by itself, 42 bases read in frame from the first base. Cut back by 5 bases and 0 bases, the V and J ends lie 10 bases apart. A remark on this clone: Its antigen specificity is not known. Base qualities are not recorded, but no much larger clone differs from it by a single base.

Here the sequenced sample was peripheral blood, taken 28 days after the second AZD1222 dose. The sequence joins TRBV19 to TRBJ1-1; the D gene is not confidently resolved. This sequence was found in an adult who received the AZD1222 COVID-19 vaccine. The CDR3 protein: CASSLGRLNTEAFF. The nucleotides are TGTGCCAGTAGTCTCGGCAGACTGAACACTGAAGCTTTCTTT.